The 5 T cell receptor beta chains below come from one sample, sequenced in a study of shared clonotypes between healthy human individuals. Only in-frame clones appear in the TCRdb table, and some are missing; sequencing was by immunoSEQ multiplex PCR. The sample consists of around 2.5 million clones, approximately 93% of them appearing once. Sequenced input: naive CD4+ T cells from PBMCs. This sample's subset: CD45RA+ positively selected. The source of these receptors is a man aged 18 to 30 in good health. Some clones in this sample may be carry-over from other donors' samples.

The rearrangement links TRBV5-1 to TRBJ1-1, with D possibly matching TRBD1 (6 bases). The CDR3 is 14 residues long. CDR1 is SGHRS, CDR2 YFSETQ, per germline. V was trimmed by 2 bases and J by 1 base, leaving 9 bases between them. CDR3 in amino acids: CASSLARGNTEAFF. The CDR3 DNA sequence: TGCGCCAGCAGCTTAGCCAGGGGGAACACTGAAGCTTTCTTT.

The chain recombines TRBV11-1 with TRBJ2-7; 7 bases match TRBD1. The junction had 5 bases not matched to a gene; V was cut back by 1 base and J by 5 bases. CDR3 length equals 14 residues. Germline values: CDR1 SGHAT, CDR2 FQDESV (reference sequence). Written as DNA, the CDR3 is TGTGCCAGCAGCTTAGACAGGGGACGCCACGAGCAGTACTTC. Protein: CASSLDRGRHEQYF.

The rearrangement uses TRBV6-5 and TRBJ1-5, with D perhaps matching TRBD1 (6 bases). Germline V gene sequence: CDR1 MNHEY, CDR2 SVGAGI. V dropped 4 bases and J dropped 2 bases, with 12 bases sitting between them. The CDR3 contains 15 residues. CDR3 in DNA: TGTGCCAGCAGTTCGGGGGGGGGCGGCAATCAGCCCCAGCATTTT. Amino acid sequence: CASSSGGGGNQPQHF.

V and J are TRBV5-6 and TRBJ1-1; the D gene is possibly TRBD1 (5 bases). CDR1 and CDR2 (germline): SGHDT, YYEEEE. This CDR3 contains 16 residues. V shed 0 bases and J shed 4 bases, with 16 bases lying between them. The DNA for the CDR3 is TGTGCCAGCAGCTTGGCCGTCGGGGGACGAGGCACTGAAGCTTTCTTT. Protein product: CASSLAVGGRGTEAFF.

In nucleotides, the CDR3 is TGTGCCAGCAGCCCCTCAGACCGGGATACGCAGTATTTT. Residues: CASSPSDRDTQYF. V usage is TRBV9 and J usage is TRBJ2-3; D gene uncertain. V was cut by 4 bases and J by 6 bases, with 12 bases left in between. CDR3 length equals 13 residues. In germline, CDR1 is SGDLS, CDR2 YYNGEE.